This T cell receptor beta chain is drawn from a study of identical twins. A universal primer site came from template switching; cDNA carried unique molecular identifiers. TCRdb reprocessed the 5' RACE reads with MiXCR, giving one entry per CDR3 protein. The sample consists of some 230,000 distinct CDR3 sequences, 6.5% to 8% of them appearing once. CDR1 and CDR2 from the germline V gene are GTSNPN and SVGIG (reference sequence). Trimming took 2 bases from V and 5 from J, leaving 13 bases between them. The CDR3 spans 13 residues. This clonotype has only a few counts. This sample also belongs to another study, concerning T cells expressing NK-cell markers. That source adds: Sequencing of TCR beta repertoires drew on sorted CD3+CD56+NKG2C+, CD3+CD56+NKG2C- and CD3+CD56-NKG2C+ T cells. A range of about 1.0-7.0% of CD8+ T cells consisted of dominant NKG2C+ clonotypes in roughly 6 donors. The HCMV specificity of the expanded NKG2C+ T cell clones stayed unresolved.

Sequenced input: CD8+ T cells sorted from blood. The source of this sequence is a woman aged 18 to 35 in good health. The genes are TRBV30 and TRBJ2-7; unclear D gene. The CDR3 sequence: CAWSLGYRNEQYF. The CDR3, as DNA: TGTGCCTGGAGTTTAGGATATCGAAACGAGCAGTACTTC.